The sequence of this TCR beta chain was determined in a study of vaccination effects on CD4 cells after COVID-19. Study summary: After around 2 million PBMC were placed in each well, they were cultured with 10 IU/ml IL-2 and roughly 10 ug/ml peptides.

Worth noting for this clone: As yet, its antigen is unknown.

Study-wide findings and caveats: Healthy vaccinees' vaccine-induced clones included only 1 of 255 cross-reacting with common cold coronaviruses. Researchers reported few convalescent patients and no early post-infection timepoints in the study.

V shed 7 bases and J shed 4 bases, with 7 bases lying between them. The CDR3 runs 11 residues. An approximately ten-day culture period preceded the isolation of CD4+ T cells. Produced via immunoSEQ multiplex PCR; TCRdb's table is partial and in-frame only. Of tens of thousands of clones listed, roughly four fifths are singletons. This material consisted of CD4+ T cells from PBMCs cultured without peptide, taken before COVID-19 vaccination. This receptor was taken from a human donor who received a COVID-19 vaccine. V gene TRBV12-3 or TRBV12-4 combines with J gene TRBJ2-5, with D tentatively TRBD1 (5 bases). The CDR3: CASKQGETQYF. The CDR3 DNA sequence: TGTGCCAGCAAGCAGGGAGAGACCCAGTACTTC.